These T cell receptor beta chains were read from a single sample in a study of T-cell reconstitution after alpha-beta-depleted transplantation in children. TCRdb re-called the PCR reads with MiXCR, one entry per CDR3 protein. The table lists about 610,000 distinct CDR3 sequences, about 10% of them singletons, with roughly 4% in the top ten. Sequencing was performed on PBMCs from the stem cell graft donor, taken from the stem cell graft. These receptors originate from a human donor who donated a stem cell graft to a child with acute myeloid leukemia. The CDR3 runs from the conserved cysteine through the conserved F or W. A D gene is named only where the DNA matches it firmly. Some rows mark clone size as missing; the rest say once, few, many or name a class of expanded clone.

J | size | V | D | DNA | CDR3
TRBJ2-7 | - | TRBV21-1 | - | TGTGCCAGCAGCCGTAACGGGACCGAATTCTACGAGCAGTACTTC | CASSRNGTEFYEQYF
TRBJ2-1 | - | TRBV7-2 | TRBD2 | TGTGCCAGCAGCTTAGTTACGGGAGGGAGGAATGAGCAGTTCTTC | CASSLVTGGRNEQFF
TRBJ2-5 | few | TRBV20-1 | TRBD2 | TGCGGGCGGCTAGCGGTGGACCAAGAGACCCAGTACTTC | CGRLAVDQETQYF
TRBJ2-1 | many | TRBV18 | - | TGTGCCAGCTCACCCCGGGACAATGAGCAGTTCTTC | CASSPRDNEQFF
TRBJ1-6 | few | TRBV7-2 | - | TGTGCCAGCAGCTTAGCTTTAACGACCCTCCACTTT | CASSLALTTLHF
TRBJ2-3 | many | TRBV6-2/TRBV6-3 | - | TGTGCCAGCAGACCGCTAGGAACAGATACGCAGTATTTT | CASRPLGTDTQYF
TRBJ2-5 | few | TRBV12-3/TRBV12-4 | TRBD2 | TGTGCCAGCAGTTTCAGAATGCTAGCGGGAAGCCAAGAGACCCAGTACTTC | CASSFRMLAGSQETQYF
TRBJ2-1 | - | TRBV4-3 | - | TGCGCCAGCAGCCCGGGACTCCACCATCCCTACAATGAGCAGTTCTTC | CASSPGLHHPYNEQFF
TRBJ1-1 | many | TRBV29-1 | - | TGCAGCGTTGAACGGGTTAAGAGCACTGAAGCTTTCTTT | CSVERVKSTEAFF
TRBJ2-1 | many | TRBV27 | - | TGTGCCAGCAGTCCCCTCCGGGTTGGCGATGAGCAGTTCTTC | CASSPLRVGDEQFF
TRBJ2-1 | - | TRBV4-3 | TRBD2 | TGCGCCAGCAGCCAAGTCCCCGGGACTAGCGGGAGAGGCTCCTACAATGAGCAGTTCTTC | CASSQVPGTSGRGSYNEQFF
TRBJ2-7 | few | TRBV29-1 | - | TGCAGCGTTAAACAGGGTACCCGGAACGAGCAGTACTTC | CSVKQGTRNEQYF
TRBJ2-7 | few | TRBV6-2/TRBV6-3 | TRBD2 | TGTGCCAGCAGAGAAAGCGGGACCTCCTCGGGGGAGCAGTACTTC | CASRESGTSSGEQYF
TRBJ2-3 | - | TRBV9 | - | TGTGCCAGCAGTGAGGGCAGGTCCAGGAGCACAGATACGCAGTATTTT | CASSEGRSRSTDTQYF
TRBJ2-3 | few | TRBV18 | TRBD2 | TGTGCCAGCTCACCACCGCCTAGCGGGATTCGGGCAGATACGCAGTATTTT | CASSPPPSGIRADTQYF
TRBJ2-3 | many | TRBV20-1 | TRBD2 | TGCAGTGCTAGAGTTGCGGGAGATTTCACAGATACGCAGTATTTT | CSARVAGDFTDTQYF
TRBJ1-2 | many | TRBV10-3 | - | TGTGCCATCAGTGAGCCACAGGGAAATAACTATGGCTACACCTTC | CAISEPQGNNYGYTF
TRBJ2-1 | few | TRBV5-1 | TRBD2 | TGCGCCAGCAGCTTGGACACTAGCGGGCCCGATGAGCAGTTCTTC | CASSLDTSGPDEQFF
TRBJ2-2 | few | TRBV7-2 | - | TGTGCCAGCAGCTTTCCCCATCAGGGGGAGCTGTTTTTT | CASSFPHQGELFF
TRBJ2-2 | many | TRBV9 | - | TGTGCCAGCAGCGGGGACACCGGGGAGCTGTTTTTT | CASSGDTGELFF
TRBJ2-1 | - | TRBV30 | - | TGTGCCTGGAGTGCAAGGGGGTACAATGAGCAGTTCTTC | CAWSARGYNEQFF
TRBJ2-7 | - | TRBV18 | TRBD2 | TGTGCCAGCTCACCACCGTCTAGCGGGAAGCAGTACTTC | CASSPPSSGKQYF
TRBJ1-1 | many | TRBV12-3/TRBV12-4 | - | TGTGCCAGCAGTTCATTGTCGTCCCTGGGAACTGAAGCTTTCTTT | CASSSLSSLGTEAFF
TRBJ1-4 | many | TRBV28 | - | TGTGCCAGCAGTTTATCGGGGGGTGGCCAAAAACTGTTTTTT | CASSLSGGGQKLFF
TRBJ2-1 | few | TRBV25-1 | TRBD1 | TGTGCCAGCAGTGAACTGACAGGGTTCAATGAGCAGTTCTTC | CASSELTGFNEQFF
TRBJ2-4 | many | TRBV24-1 | TRBD2 | TGTGCCACCAGTGAATCCGGACTAGCGGGAGTCAAAAACATTCAGTACTTC | CATSESGLAGVKNIQYF
TRBJ2-5 | few | TRBV2 | - | TGTGCCAGCAGTCCAGGGCTCCCTTTGGGTGAGACCCAGTACTTC | CASSPGLPLGETQYF
TRBJ2-1 | many | TRBV29-1 | TRBD2 | TGCAGCGGGGCGTCCATAGCGGGAGGGAGGGGGGAGCAGTTCTTC | CSGASIAGGRGEQFF
TRBJ2-1 | many | TRBV20-1 | TRBD2 | TGCAGTGCTAGACGGGGACTAGTCTACAATGAGCAGTTCTTC | CSARRGLVYNEQFF
TRBJ2-3 | many | TRBV29-1 | - | TGCAGCGTTGACAGGGGCACAGATACGCAGTATTTT | CSVDRGTDTQYF
TRBJ1-2 | many | TRBV7-9 | TRBD1 | TGTGCCAGCAGCTTTGGACCACAGGGGGGCTATGGCTACACCTTC | CASSFGPQGGYGYTF
TRBJ2-2 | few | TRBV12-3/TRBV12-4 | TRBD2 | TGTGCCAGCACTCTTGGGAGGGCGAACACCGGGGAGCTGTTTTTT | CASTLGRANTGELFF
TRBJ2-3 | few | TRBV7-2 | - | TGTGCCAGCAGCTCCGTGGGGTCTGGAGATACGCAGTATTTT | CASSSVGSGDTQYF